Below, 19 T cell receptor beta chains from the same sample are listed, as sequenced in a study of T cells after yellow fever vaccination. TCRdb itself ran the 5' RACE reads through MiXCR, one entry per CDR3 protein. The sample holds 600,000 to 750,000 distinct CDR3 sequences; 9% to 15% are singletons and the top ten take approximately 15%. Here the sequenced sample was PBMCs, taken on the day of the yellow fever booster vaccination. The receptors derive from a man aged 25-45 years who received the YFV17D yellow fever vaccine.

The J gene is TRBJ2-1, the V gene TRBV12-3 or TRBV12-4; TRBD2 aligns across 13 bases. The CDR3 consists of 16 residues. V lost 6 bases and J lost 8; bases outside the gene matches: 10. The CDR3 DNA reads TGTGCCAGCAGCCAAAGGGGACTAGCGGGACGGGATGAGCAGTTCTTC. Amino acid sequence: CASSQRGLAGRDEQFF.

This clonotype was recorded a few times. V gene TRBV20-1 combines with J gene TRBJ2-3; a weak D match, TRBD2 (5 bases). The V gene's germline CDR1 is DFQATT and CDR2 SNEGSKA (reference sequence). The CDR3 loop spans 14 amino acids. V lost 5 bases and J 1 base, leaving 13 bases between the germline ends. Here the CDR3 DNA reads TGCAGTGCTCCCGAGCGGCGGCGCACAGATACGCAGTATTTT. Translating gives CSAPERRRTDTQYF.

This rearrangement joins TRBV28 to TRBJ2-1, with 9 bases that match TRBD2. This CDR3 region has 16 residues. Germline-derived CDR1 and CDR2 are MDHEN and SYDVKM. Trimming at V came to 2 bases and at J to 4 bases, leaving 6 bases not matched to a gene. CDR3 nucleotides: TGTGCCAGCAGTTTAAAGCTAGCGGGACCGTACAATGAGCAGTTCTTC. Translation gives CASSLKLAGPYNEQFF.

The chain carries TRBV28 and TRBJ2-7; 8 bases are a match to TRBD1. V dropped 3 bases and J dropped 5; count of bases not matched to a gene: 9. This CDR3 contains 15 residues. The germline CDR1 and CDR2 sequences are MDHEN and SYDVKM. The CDR3 nucleotides read TGTGCCAGCAGTTTGACCCGACAGGGGCTTAACGAGCAGTACTTC. Translation gives CASSLTRQGLNEQYF.

J is TRBJ2-7 and V is TRBV27; D is possibly TRBD2 (7 bases). This CDR3 is 15 amino acids long. The germline CDR1 and CDR2 sequences are MNHEY and SMNVEV (reference sequence). Trimming took off 8 bases at V and 4 bases at J, with 21 bases between the two ends. The CDR3 loop is CASRFRGAGSYEQYF. In nucleotides, the CDR3 is TGTGCCAGCCGATTTCGGGGGGCCGGGAGTTACGAGCAGTACTTC.

The chain couples TRBV20-1 to TRBJ2-7; TRBD1 aligns across 8 bases. V shed 2 bases and J 2 bases; nucleotides not matched to a gene: 8. Germline V gives CDR1 DFQATT, CDR2 SNEGSKA (reference sequence). This CDR3 contains 15 residues. CDR3 protein: CSARRQGTPAYEQYF. For the CDR3, the DNA is TGCAGTGCTAGAAGACAGGGGACCCCAGCCTACGAGCAGTACTTC.

The chain is built from TRBV20-1 and TRBJ2-2; D could derive from TRBD1 or TRBD2 (6 bases each). This CDR3 has 14 residues. V was shortened by 3 bases and J by 6 bases, with 14 bases between the two germline ends. Looked up from germline, CDR1 is DFQATT and CDR2 is SNEGSKA (reference sequence). The CDR3, as DNA: TGCAGTGCTAGTTCGAGGGGGGCGGCCGGGGAGCTGTTTTTT. Translating it yields CSASSRGAAGELFF.

The chain combines TRBV29-1 with TRBJ1-3; D is unresolved. Germline V CDR1 and CDR2: SQVTM, ANQGSEA. This CDR3 has 11 amino acids. The V and J ends lost 4 bases and 4 bases respectively, with 5 bases between them. The CDR3 reads CSVGLGNTIYF. CDR3 nucleotides: TGCAGCGTTGGCCTAGGAAACACCATATATTTT.

This clonotype was seen a handful of times. The chain is built from TRBV3-1 and TRBJ2-3; D unclear. In germline, CDR1 is LGHDT, CDR2 YNNKEL (reference sequence). V was trimmed by 0 bases and J by 2 bases, leaving 9 bases between them. The CDR3 contains 15 residues. In DNA, the CDR3 is TGTGCCAGCAGCCAAGATACCACCTACACAGATACGCAGTATTTT. It encodes CASSQDTTYTDTQYF.

The chain links TRBV7-2 to TRBJ2-3; tentatively, D is TRBD1 or TRBD2 (6 bases each). The CDR3 contains 16 residues. V was pared by 2 bases and J by 1 base, with 13 bases between. The germline V gene encodes CDR1 SGHTA and CDR2 FQGNSA. The CDR3 loop is CASSLKGGAGTDTQYF. CDR3 nucleotide sequence: TGTGCCAGCAGCTTAAAGGGGGGAGCGGGCACAGATACGCAGTATTTT.

In its sample, this clonotype was seen once. This chain links TRBV20-1 with TRBJ1-4; 8 bases line up with TRBD1. Germline-derived CDR1 and CDR2 are DFQATT and SNEGSKA (reference sequence). Trimming cost V 4 bases and J 5 bases; bases outside gene matches: 3. The CDR3 contains 13 residues. The CDR3 DNA is TGCAGTGCTAATGGACAGGGAAATGAAAAACTGTTTTTT. Its protein is CSANGQGNEKLFF.

The sample holds a few counts of this clonotype. The V call is TRBV6-1, the J call TRBJ2-1; D might be TRBD2 (5 bases). Germline lookup yields CDR1 MNHNS and CDR2 SASEGT. CDR3 length: 14 residues. With 4 bases removed from V and 5 bases from J, the gap between germline ends came to 12 bases. Written as DNA, the CDR3 is TGTGCCAGCAGTGTACCGGGAACAAACAATGAGCAGTTCTTC. It is translated as CASSVPGTNNEQFF.

V and J are TRBV4-3 and TRBJ2-3, with TRBD1 matching over 8 bases. With 4 bases clipped from V and 1 base from J, the junction kept 10 bases outside the gene matches. The CDR3 runs to 17 residues. Germline CDR1 is LGHNA and CDR2 is YSLEER. The chain's CDR3 is CASSPRFPTGGTDTQYF. In nucleotides, the CDR3 is TGCGCCAGCAGCCCCCGGTTTCCGACAGGGGGCACAGATACGCAGTATTTT.

The rearrangement uses TRBV7-2 and TRBJ1-1; a possible D gene is TRBD1 (5 bases). This CDR3 has 16 residues. CDR1 SGHTA and CDR2 FQGNSA come from the germline V gene. The V end was cut by 5 bases, the J end by 0 bases, with 16 bases between. The CDR3 DNA is TGTGCCAGCAGCCCCAGAAGGGGACCGATGAACACTGAAGCTTTCTTT. Protein: CASSPRRGPMNTEAFF. Full variable domain (rest looked up from reference TRBV7-2 and TRBJ1-1): GAGVSQSPSNKVTEKGKDVELRCDPISGHTALYWYRQSLGQGLEFLIYFQGNSAPDKSGLPSDRFSAERTGGSVSTLTIQRTQQEDSAVYLCASSPRRGPMNTEAFFGQGTRLTVV.

This clonotype was picked up a small number of times. The chain employs TRBV5-1 and TRBJ2-3; 14 bases align to TRBD2. CDR1 SGHRS and CDR2 YFSETQ come from the germline V gene. The V and J ends lost 3 bases and 7 bases, in that order; junction bases with no gene match: 10. CDR3 length equals 17 residues. CDR3 bases: TGCGCCAGCAGCTATGGGACTAGCGGGAGCGGATCGAATACGCAGTATTTT. As protein: CASSYGTSGSGSNTQYF.

The rearrangement uses TRBV9 and TRBJ2-5; D gene unclear. Trimming removed 0 bases from V and 2 bases from J, with 8 bases in between. The CDR3 contains 14 residues. Germline V gene data show CDR1 as SGDLS and CDR2 as YYNGEE. The CDR3 protein is CASSVGRLQETQYF. The DNA for the CDR3 is TGTGCCAGCAGCGTAGGCAGGTTACAAGAGACCCAGTACTTC.

This clonotype was detected only a few times. The chain joins TRBV12-3 or TRBV12-4 to TRBJ2-7; maybe TRBD1 (7 bases). This CDR3 has 13 amino acids. Trimming took 2 bases from V and 7 from J, leaving 12 bases between them. Here the CDR3 reads CASSLQQGREQYF. As DNA, the CDR3 is TGTGCCAGCAGTTTACAACAGGGGAGGGAGCAGTACTTC.

This clonotype was seen only once. The gene calls are TRBV9 and TRBJ2-3; D is ambiguous. V gave up 1 base and J gave up 0 bases, with 9 bases separating them. Germline CDR1 and CDR2: SGDLS and YYNGEE. The CDR3 totals 15 residues. The CDR3 spells CASSVSGPSTDTQYF. CDR3 DNA sequence: TGTGCCAGCAGCGTAAGTGGGCCTAGCACAGATACGCAGTATTTT.

The sample holds a few counts of this clonotype. The V and J genes are TRBV4-3 and TRBJ2-1; TRBD2 agrees at 13 bases. Germline assignment: CDR1 LGHNA and CDR2 YSLEER. Trimming cost V 3 bases and J 8 bases; bases outside gene matches: 4. CDR3 length: 15 residues. CDR3 region: CASSQGTSGIYEQFF. DNA for the CDR3: TGCGCCAGCAGCCAGGGGACTAGCGGGATCTATGAGCAGTTCTTC.